This T cell receptor (beta chain) was captured by sequencing in a study of follicular helper T cells after annual influenza vaccination (dated by TCRdb to 2016 to 2017). Describing the broader study: Blood was drawn on days 0, 7 and 28 after each seasonal influenza vaccination. Some subjects were followed across successive annual vaccinations spanning the 2013-2014, 2014-2015 and 2015-2016 seasons to study recall of cTfh clones. One week after vaccination, a second recruited cohort of 11 to 12 subjects (Table S1) displayed a similar ICOS+CD38+ cTfh response. Multi-year samples were available from six subjects, with four subjects covering two vaccination seasons and two subjects covering three seasons. The 2013-2014 samples were cryopreserved, while the 2015 samples were processed right after collection.

Findings and caveats that apply to the study as a whole: Rare clonotypes could not be sampled because productive TCRB sequences were recovered from only roughly 9.5-22% of the analyzed cells. ICOS+CD38+ cTfh clonality correlated with the frequency of that population, and its change correlated with the change in circulating plasmablast frequency. Successive annual vaccinations recalled a recurring oligoclonal ICOS+CD38+ cTfh response that included tetramer and AIM influenza-specific clonotypes. Day 7 ICOS+CD38+ clones were most often found later in ICOS-CD38- cTfh, suggesting that subset may serve as a memory reservoir.

Libraries were prepared through the immunoSEQ multiplex PCR assay. Adaptive Biotechnologies handled the TCRB amplification, library preparation, sequencing and preliminary bioinformatics at Survey level resolution. TCRB sequencing used multiplex PCR amplification of genomic DNA from sorted cTfh populations. In the paper's pipeline: In R, clonality was calculated as 1 minus the normalized Shannon entropy, and the Gini index was computed using the R package ineq. Overlap score was the summed counts of shared sequences divided by total counts of all sequences in both compared samples. Shared-clonotype significance used Fisher's exact test assuming a theoretical repertoire of 10^7 TCRB sequences. TCRdb obtained this table from immuneACCESS and retained in-frame rearrangements with V and J assigned. These tables miss some clones; where compared with another copy, unresolved V genes account for less than half of the shortfall, and the remainder is unexplained. The DNA gave D and trimming, while V, J and clone size come from that table. This sample has about 9,000 clones in its table, and about 82% of those were observed once. The ten biggest clones cover roughly 3.5% of the sample.

Remarks on this clone: Its recognized antigen is unknown. Qualities for individual bases were not recorded, and no much larger clone is one base off.

From the cysteine through the phenylalanine, the CDR3 covers 16 amino acids. Of the read, only the CDR3 DNA is kept; its 48 bases are in frame from base 1. The germline V gene encodes CDR1 SGHVS and CDR2 FNYEAQ. The V end gives up 5 bases and the J end 0 bases, leaving 5 bases in the junction not matched to a gene. Sample time point, as interpreted from the label and publication: 2014-2015 season, 7 days after vaccination. Seasonal inactivated influenza vaccine (Fluvarix) was administered to adults, and sorted blood CD4 subsets were tracked by TCRB sequencing before and after vaccination. To be eligible, subjects had to be community-dwelling and could not have received an influenza vaccine during the previous 6 months. Influenza vaccine contraindications, substance abuse, HIV/AIDS, active malignancy, immunomodulatory medication and active illness such as respiratory infection were included among the exclusion criteria. Between roughly 35 and 110 mL of blood was sampled per time point. Non-naive CD4+CXCR5+PD-1+ cells were defined as circulating Tfh and were sorted into two fractions, ICOS+CD38+ and ICOS-CD38-. Either Ficoll-Paque PLUS or SepMate separation was used to isolate PBMC. Before DNA extraction, cell subsets were sorted from PBMC on a BD FACS Aria.

This specimen was CXCR5+ CD38- circulating T follicular helper cells from blood, taken 7 days after influenza vaccination. Explained via the paper, the cell subset or site label denotes: circulating Tfh, non-naive CD4+CXCR5+PD-1+ (ICOS+CD38+ or ICOS-CD38-). The clonotype comes from an adult who received the influenza vaccine. The V and J segments used are TRBV7-6 and TRBJ2-2, and TRBD2 matches 8 of the central bases. The DNA is TGTGCCAGCAGCGGAGGAGCGGGGGCGAACACCGGGGAGCTGTTTTTT. This codes for CASSGGAGANTGELFF.